This entry describes one TCR beta chain. What antigen it recognizes has not been identified. No base quality values were provided; no much bigger clone lies one nucleotide off. In the germline V gene (reference sequence), CDR1 corresponds to GTSNPN and CDR2 to SVGIG. V loses 0 bases, J loses 7 bases, and the germline ends lie 15 bases apart. The CDR3, from cysteine to phenylalanine, totals 14 residues. Solely the CDR3 DNA is kept, with 42 bases framed from the first base. This specimen belongs to a study of CD8 T cells in Susac syndrome (dated 2019 in TCRdb). Regarding the study in general: Among the sequenced Susac syndrome patients, about 6 had clinically active disease and under 10 were in clinical remission. At blood withdrawal, Susac syndrome patients were either therapy-naive, taking corticosteroids (in some cases with IVIg as well), or taking IVIg alone. Whether CD8+ T cell activation and differentiation in Susac syndrome was antigen driven was tested using repertoire sequencing. General study outcomes and caveats: The study acknowledged that relatively few individuals were included in the TCR sequencing and HLA analysis. The CD4+ T cell repertoire of patients with Susac syndrome showed no detectable clonal expansion.

Peripheral blood CD8+ and CD4+ T cells from healthy donors, Susac syndrome patients and multiple sclerosis patients were profiled by high-throughput TCR beta sequencing. The Susac syndrome patients fulfilled recently defined diagnostic criteria for definite or probable disease. CD8+ TEMRA cells were enriched by FACS, while bulk CD8+ and CD4+ T cells were purified by magnetic negative isolation. Blood was collected in EDTA tubes and processed within 24 hours, with PBMCs isolated through density gradient centrifugation. PBMCs destined for TCR sequencing were cryopreserved in liquid nitrogen and later thawed in a 37 °C water bath. The sorted or isolated CD4+, CD8+ and CD8+ TEMRA cells had a purity of 90% or higher. RNA was extracted with the RNeasy kit and roughly 0.45 to 1 ug was reverse transcribed using random hexamers. The immunoSEQ multiplex PCR assay, covering 54 Vbeta and 13 Jbeta segments, was used to amplify TCR beta CDR3 regions. PCR amplification bias was corrected by using a synthetic template baseline for primer optimization and computational correction. Processing in the source paper ran as follows. Reads were assigned to V, D and J genes according to IMGT and analyzed in immunoSEQ Analyzer, with only productive sequences retained. To calculate clonality, Shannon entropy was normalized by log2 of the number of productive unique sequences and then subtracted from one. For each patient and control, public and private clones were evaluated within the 100 most prevalent clones. Clones were defined as Susac-specific if absent from the healthy and MS cohorts, from 1052 published viral clones and from other ImmuneACCESS disease sequences. TCRdb applied fastp at Q25 and MiXCR to the public reads, then kept only in-frame beta chains. Every entry covers one CDR3 protein and lists the most common genes and DNA from its rows. The V and J calls reflect TCRdb's pipeline rather than the authors' work. This sample comprises some 190,000 distinct CDR3 sequences, about 94% of them detected only once. Jointly, the top ten make up roughly 0.14% of the sample.

The V and J genes are TRBV30 and TRBJ1-2; TRBD1 might be the D gene, on 6 matching bases. This TCR was recovered from a human donor with Susac syndrome. Sample: CD4+ T cells from PBMCs. The bases read TGTGCCTGGAGTGTTTCGGGGGCTTGGGGTGGCTACACCTTC. Its protein is CAWSVSGAWGGYTF.